This T cell receptor beta chain stems from a study of identical twins. Study findings and constraints: Excess twin sharing in beta out-of-frame sequences was weaker.

The CDR3 covers 14 residues. Trimming cost V 8 bases and J 6 bases, with 19 bases left between them. Germline values: CDR1 SGHNT, CDR2 YYREEE (reference sequence). A few counts support this clonotype. Its specificity is not known. MiXCR, run by TCRdb on the 5' RACE reads, gives a single entry per CDR3 protein. Of 520,000 or so distinct CDR3 sequences listed, 20% to 25% are singletons. Donors uniformly comprised healthy Caucasians. These data also featured in a second study, about T cells expressing NK-cell markers.

What was sequenced was CD4+ T cells sorted from blood. The V gene is TRBV5-4, the J gene TRBJ2-3, with TRBD1 as a possible D gene (6 bases). The source is a woman under 30 in good health. CDR3 amino acids: CASRVRADRDTQYF. In DNA, the CDR3 is TGTGCCAGTAGGGTGCGGGCAGACAGGGATACGCAGTATTTT.